This T cell receptor (beta chain) originates from a study of T cells in Graves' hyperthyroidism and ophthalmopathy. Study-level points and caveats: Ophthalmopathy onset followed model prediction by a median around 6.9 months. Most thyroid clonotypes with frequency above 0.001 were detected in blood.

There are many counts of this clonotype. Its target is unknown. Patients aged 18 to 65 had newly diagnosed hyperthyroidism lasting under 2 months. This CDR3 region has 18 residues. Germline CDR1 reads LGHDT; CDR2 reads YNNKEL (reference sequence). Deletions cut 0 bases from V and 12 bases from J, with 28 bases between. TCR beta CDR3 regions were amplified from RNA transcripts. Researchers ran a first-round RT-PCR on the TCR CDR3 using the HTBI primer set. MiXCR, run by TCRdb on the multiplex PCR reads, gives a single entry per CDR3 protein. The profile shows some 270,000 distinct CDR3 sequences, about an eighth of them singletons.

The gene calls are TRBV3-1 and TRBJ2-3; TRBD2 is a possible D gene (6 bases). Input material: blood. This receptor was taken from a woman in her 30s with Graves' hyperthyroidism that later progressed to Graves' ophthalmopathy. In DNA, the CDR3 is TGTGCCAGCAGCCAAGATCCGGGGTGGCGGGGACCTGGGGGTACTCAGTATTTT. Encoded protein: CASSQDPGWRGPGGTQYF.